This is a list of T cell receptor beta chains from one sample in a study of blood T cell repertoires in COVID-19. Assay: immunoSEQ multiplex PCR; the TCRdb copy retains only in-frame clones and omits some. This table has about 350,000 clones, roughly 89% appearing once. What was sequenced was peripheral blood. The receptor set was obtained from a woman aged 55-69 years with COVID-19, enrolled during active disease. The CDR3 runs from the conserved cysteine through the conserved F or W. Each record gives: J gene, V gene, clone size, D gene, CDR3 DNA, CDR3 protein. A D gene is named only where the DNA matches it firmly. Some rows have no size entry. The others give once, few or many, or a class for an expanded clone.

TRBJ1-1 | TRBV19 | - | TRBD1 | TGTGCCAGTAGTATGGTGAGGACAGGGATGAACACTGAAGCTTTCTTT | CASSMVRTGMNTEAFF
TRBJ1-1 | TRBV7-9 | once | - | TGTGCCAGCAGCTTATATGACAGATTGAACACTGAAGCTTTCTTT | CASSLYDRLNTEAFF
TRBJ1-2 | TRBV15 | - | - | TGTGCCACCAGCAGAGATTTGGGGCAGGGTGGTGGCTACACCTTC | CATSRDLGQGGGYTF
TRBJ1-5 | TRBV7-9 | - | TRBD1 | TGTGCCAGCAGCCCGACAGGGGGGTTGCCCCAGCATTTT | CASSPTGGLPQHF
TRBJ1-1 | TRBV18 | - | - | TGTGCCAGCTCCCCCTACAGGGCCCATGAAGCTTTCTTT | CASSPYRAHEAFF
TRBJ1-3 | TRBV5-1 | - | TRBD1 | TGCGCCAGCAGCTTGCAGGGGGCTGGAAACACCATATATTTT | CASSLQGAGNTIYF
TRBJ2-2 | TRBV10-3 | - | TRBD2 | TGTGCCATCAGTGGGCCCGGGACTAGCGGGGGGCACGGGGAGCTGTTTTTT | CAISGPGTSGGHGELFF
TRBJ1-3 | TRBV14 | - | - | TGTGCCAGCAGCCAAAGCTCTGGGCGAAACACCATATATTTT | CASSQSSGRNTIYF
TRBJ2-6 | TRBV19 | - | - | TGTGCCAGTAGTATCCACGGTTTTTCTGGGGCCAACGTCCTGACTTTC | CASSIHGFSGANVLTF
TRBJ1-2 | TRBV18 | - | - | TGTGCCAGCTCACAGGGGAACTATGGCTACACCTTC | CASSQGNYGYTF